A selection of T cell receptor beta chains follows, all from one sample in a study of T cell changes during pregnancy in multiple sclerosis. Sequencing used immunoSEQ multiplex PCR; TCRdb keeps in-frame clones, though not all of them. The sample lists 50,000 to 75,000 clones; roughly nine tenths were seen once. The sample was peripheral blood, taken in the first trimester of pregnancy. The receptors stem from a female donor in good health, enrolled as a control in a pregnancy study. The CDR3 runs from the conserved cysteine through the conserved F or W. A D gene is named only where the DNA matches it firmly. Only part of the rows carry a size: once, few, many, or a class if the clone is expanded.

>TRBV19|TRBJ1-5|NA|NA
CASRSGAAGQPQHF
TGTGCCAGTAGGTCGGGAGCGGCGGGTCAGCCCCAGCATTTT
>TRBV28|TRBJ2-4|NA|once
CASSPRGLAKNIQYF
TGTGCCAGCAGTCCACGGGGACTAGCCAAAAACATTCAGTACTTC
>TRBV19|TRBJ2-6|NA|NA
CASKEIVGSGANVLTF
TGTGCCAGTAAGGAAATAGTCGGGTCTGGGGCCAACGTCCTGACTTTC
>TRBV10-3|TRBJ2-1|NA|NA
CAISESFTRREQFF
TGTGCCATCAGTGAGTCTTTTACGAGGAGGGAGCAGTTCTTC
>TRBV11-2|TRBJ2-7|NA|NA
CASSFNRLDEQYF
TGTGCCAGCAGCTTTAACCGATTAGACGAGCAGTACTTC
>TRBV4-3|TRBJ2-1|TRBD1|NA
CASSQEQTGDEQFF
TGCGCCAGCAGCCAAGAGCAGACAGGGGATGAGCAGTTCTTC
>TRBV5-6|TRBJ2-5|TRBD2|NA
CASSLGWGLAGVAETQYF
TGTGCCAGCAGCTTGGGTTGGGGACTAGCGGGGGTTGCGGAGACCCAGTACTTC
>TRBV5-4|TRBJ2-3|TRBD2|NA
CASSLGLMTSGTDTQYF
TGTGCCAGCAGCTTAGGCCTAATGACTAGCGGCACAGATACGCAGTATTTT
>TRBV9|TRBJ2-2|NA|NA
CASARGDTGELFF
TGTGCCAGCGCTCGCGGGGACACCGGGGAGCTGTTTTTT
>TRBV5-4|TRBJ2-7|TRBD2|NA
CASSLSAGNLYEQYF
TGTGCCAGCAGCTTGTCAGCGGGAAATCTTTACGAGCAGTACTTC
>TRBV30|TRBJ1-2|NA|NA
CASQGGGRDYYGYTF
TGTGCCTCCCAAGGCGGGGGGCGGGACTACTATGGCTACACCTTC
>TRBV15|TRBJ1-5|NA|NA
CATSMRGGQPQHF
TGTGCCACCAGCATGCGGGGAGGACAGCCCCAGCATTTT
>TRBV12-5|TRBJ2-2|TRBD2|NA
CASGLELRGLAGANTGELFF
TGTGCTAGTGGTTTGGAATTGCGCGGGCTAGCGGGCGCGAACACCGGGGAGCTGTTTTTT
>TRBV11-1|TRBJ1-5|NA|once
CASSLSEGQPQHF
TGTGCCAGCAGCTTATCAGAGGGTCAGCCCCAGCATTTT
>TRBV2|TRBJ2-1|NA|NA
CASSERGGGFDEQFF
TGTGCCAGCAGTGAAAGAGGTGGGGGCTTCGATGAGCAGTTCTTC
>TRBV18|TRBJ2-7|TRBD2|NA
CASSPGTSGDEQYF
TGTGCCAGCTCACCAGGGACTAGCGGCGACGAGCAGTACTTC
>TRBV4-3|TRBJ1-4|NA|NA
CASSQEGSNEKLFF
TGCGCCAGCAGCCAGGAGGGGTCTAATGAAAAACTGTTTTTT